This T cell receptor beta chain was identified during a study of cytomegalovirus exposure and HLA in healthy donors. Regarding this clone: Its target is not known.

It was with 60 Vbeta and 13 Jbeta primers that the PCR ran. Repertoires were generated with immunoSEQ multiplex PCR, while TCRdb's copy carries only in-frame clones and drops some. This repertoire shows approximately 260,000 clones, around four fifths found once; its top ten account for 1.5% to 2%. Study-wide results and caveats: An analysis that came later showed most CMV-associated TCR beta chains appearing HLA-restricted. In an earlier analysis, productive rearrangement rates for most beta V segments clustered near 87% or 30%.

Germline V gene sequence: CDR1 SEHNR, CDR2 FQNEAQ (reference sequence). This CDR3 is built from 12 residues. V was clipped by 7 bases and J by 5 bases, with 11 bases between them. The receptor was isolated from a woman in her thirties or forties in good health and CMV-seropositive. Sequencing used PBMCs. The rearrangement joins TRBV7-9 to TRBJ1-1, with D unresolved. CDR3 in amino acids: CASTRGETEAFF. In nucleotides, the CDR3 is TGTGCCAGCACACGTGGAGAAACTGAAGCTTTCTTT.